One and the same sample provided the 26 T cell receptor beta chains below, sequenced in a study of T cell changes during pregnancy in multiple sclerosis. Data came from immunoSEQ multiplex PCR; TCRdb stores just in-frame clones and leaves some out. The data hold around 72,000 clones, with approximately 94% observed a single time. The sample was peripheral blood, taken in the second trimester of pregnancy. These receptors came from a female donor in good health, enrolled as a control in a pregnancy study.

The genes are TRBV5-1 and TRBJ2-5, with 8 bases aligning to TRBD2. Per germline, CDR1 SGHRS and CDR2 YFSETQ. V was pared by 4 bases and J by 5 bases, with 13 bases of the junction left unmatched. The CDR3 has 16 residues. Here the CDR3 reads CASSPLRGSGGETQYF. DNA of the CDR3: TGCGCCAGCAGCCCCTTGCGGGGGAGCGGGGGTGAGACCCAGTACTTC.

On this clone: At one end, the junction sequence differs from germline, possibly due to a read error. The CDR3 region is CASSLAVEGDEQYF. CDR3 DNA sequence: TGTGCTAGCAGCTTAGCTGTAGAGGGCGACGAGCAGTACTTC. V and J are TRBV7-7 and TRBJ2-7; TRBD2 is a possible D gene (5 bases). Germline lookup yields CDR1 SSHAT and CDR2 FNYEAQ (reference sequence). CDR3 length: 14 residues. The full variable domain, with the rest looked up from reference TRBV7-7 and TRBJ2-7, is GAGVSQSPRYKVTKRGQDVTLRCDPISSHATLYWYQQALGQGPEFLTYFNYEAQPDKSGLPSDRFSAERPEGSISTLTIQRTEQRDSAMYRCASSLAVEGDEQYFGPGTRLTVT.

The V and J genes are TRBV9 and TRBJ2-2, with unresolved D. The germline gives CDR1 SGDLS, CDR2 YYNGEE. CDR3 size: 15 residues. Deletions cut 0 bases from V and 4 bases from J, with 10 bases between. CDR3 DNA: TGTGCCAGCAGCGTAGATTCGTTTGTCACCGGGGAGCTGTTTTTT. Protein sequence: CASSVDSFVTGELFF. The full variable domain, in which reference TRBV9 and TRBJ2-2 provide the parts outside the CDR3, is DSGVTQTPKHLITATGQRVTLRCSPRSGDLSVYWYQQSLDQGLQFLIQYYNGEERAKGNILERFSAQQFPDLHSELNLSSLELGDSALYFCASSVDSFVTGELFFGEGSRLTVL.

In this sample, this clone turned up once. The chain couples TRBV2 to TRBJ1-4, with a weak D call TRBD1 (5 bases). CDR1 is SNHLY and CDR2 is FYNNEI in the germline V gene. This CDR3 spans 13 amino acids. Trimming removed 7 bases at V and 5 bases at J, with 11 bases between. The CDR3 DNA follows: TGTGCCAGCAAGGCAGGGCCAAATGAAAAACTGTTTTTT. Translation gives CASKAGPNEKLFF.

V usage is TRBV5-4 and J usage is TRBJ1-4, with 8 bases aligning to TRBD1. CDR3 size: 14 residues. CDR1 is SGHNT, CDR2 YYREEE, per germline (reference sequence). V was pared by 1 base and J by 7 bases, with 3 bases of the junction left unmatched. For the CDR3, the DNA is TGTGCCAGCAGCTTGACAGGGGGGGCTGAAAAACTGTTTTTT. Protein product: CASSLTGGAEKLFF. The full variable domain, rest sourced from reference TRBV5-4 and TRBJ1-4, is ETGVTQSPTHLIKTRGQQVTLRCSSQSGHNTVSWYQQALGQGPQFIFQYYREEENGRGNFPPRFSGLQFPNYSSELNVNALELDDSALYLCASSLTGGAEKLFFGSGTQLSVL.

The chain employs TRBV20-1 and TRBJ1-1; D is unresolved. The V gene's germline CDR1 is DFQATT and CDR2 SNEGSKA (reference sequence). The CDR3 sequence is 10 residues long. Trimming took off 3 bases at V and 5 bases at J, with 4 bases between the two ends. The CDR3 DNA sequence: TGCAGTGCTAGCAGTACTGAAGCTTTCTTT. Its translation is CSASSTEAFF.

The rearrangement uses TRBV28 and TRBJ1-1; possibly TRBD1 for D (5 bases). Germline V lookup: CDR1 MDHEN, CDR2 SYDVKM. This CDR3 region has 15 residues. V was shortened by 0 bases and J by 4 bases, with 12 bases between the two germline ends. In nucleotides, the CDR3 is TGTGCCAGCAGTTTATGGACAGCCGGTAGCACTGAAGCTTTCTTT. Translated, it gives CASSLWTAGSTEAFF.

Here the CDR3 DNA reads TGTGCCTGGGGCCGGGACAATAACTATGGCTACACCTTC. It yields the protein CAWGRDNNYGYTF. The chain couples TRBV30 to TRBJ1-2; tentatively, D is TRBD1 (6 bases). The germline gives CDR1 GTSNPN, CDR2 SVGIG (reference sequence). The CDR3 runs to 13 residues. Trimming took 5 bases from V and 1 from J, leaving 11 bases between them.

The chain has TRBV7-3 and TRBJ1-1, with 8 bases that match TRBD1. CDR1 SGHTA and CDR2 FQGTGA come from the germline V gene. Trimming at V came to 4 bases and at J to 9 bases, leaving 7 bases not matched to a gene. This CDR3 has 13 amino acids. CDR3 loop: CASSSDRGSQAFF. CDR3 nucleotide sequence: TGTGCCAGCAGCTCAGACAGGGGATCACAAGCTTTCTTT.

This clone has a single count. V gene TRBV4-3 combines with J gene TRBJ1-2, with D possibly being TRBD1 (5 bases). CDR3 length equals 16 residues. Germline V gene data show CDR1 as LGHNA and CDR2 as YSLEER. Trimming cost V 0 bases and J 2 bases, with 13 bases left between them. CDR3 sequence (DNA): TGCGCCAGCAGCCAAGATTACCAGGGTTCAAACTATGGCTACACCTTC. It is translated as CASSQDYQGSNYGYTF.

The chain employs TRBV6-6 and TRBJ2-5, with a tentative D call TRBD2 (6 bases). The germline V gene encodes CDR1 MNHNY and CDR2 SVGAGI (reference sequence). The CDR3 is made up of 13 amino acids. The germline V and J ends were trimmed by 8 bases and 0 bases, with 10 bases remaining between them. The CDR3 region has the DNA TGTGCCAGCTCAGGGAGGCACCAAGAGACCCAGTACTTC. This encodes CASSGRHQETQYF.

V gene TRBV13 combines with J gene TRBJ2-6; no clear D. The CDR3 is 15 residues long. The germline gives CDR1 PRHDT, CDR2 FYEKMQ (reference sequence). Trimming pared 1 base from V and 0 bases from J, leaving 4 bases between. The DNA for the CDR3 is TGTGCCAGCAGCTTAGCCCGCTCTGGGGCCAACGTCCTGACTTTC. As protein: CASSLARSGANVLTF.

This rearrangement joins TRBV5-1 to TRBJ2-1; TRBD2 aligns across 10 bases. Per the germline V gene, CDR1 is SGHRS and CDR2 is YFSETQ. After removal of 3 bases from V and 8 bases from J, the junction contained 8 bases not matched to a gene. This CDR3 spans 15 amino acids. CDR3: CASSSWTSGTDEQFF. The CDR3 nucleotides read TGCGCCAGCAGCTCATGGACTAGCGGTACCGATGAGCAGTTCTTC.

The gene calls are TRBV2 and TRBJ1-2, with a possible D match to TRBD1 (5 bases). Germline V gene lookup returns CDR1 SNHLY and CDR2 FYNNEI. The CDR3 spans 14 residues. Trimming shortened V by 6 bases and J by 4 bases, and 15 bases separated the two germline ends. The CDR3 protein is CASSFDRAFYGYTF. The DNA for the CDR3 is TGTGCCAGCAGCTTCGACAGAGCCTTCTATGGCTACACCTTC.

V and J are TRBV4-1 and TRBJ2-7, with TRBD1 as a possible D gene (5 bases). Looked up from germline, CDR1 is MGHRA and CDR2 is YSYEKL. V was trimmed by 2 bases and J by 5 bases, leaving 19 bases between them. This CDR3 spans 16 amino acids. The CDR3 bases are TGCGCCAGCAGCCAACCAACCTACAGTCAGGGCAACGAGCAGTACTTC. Translating gives CASSQPTYSQGNEQYF.

The chain recombines TRBV6-5 with TRBJ1-4; D might be TRBD1 (5 bases). CDR3 length: 15 residues. Trimming took off 2 bases at V and 5 bases at J, with 12 bases between the two ends. Germline V gene data show CDR1 as MNHEY and CDR2 as SVGAGI. Here the CDR3 reads CASSYRGIGNEKLFF. In nucleotides, the CDR3 is TGTGCCAGCAGTTACCGGGGGATTGGAAATGAAAAACTGTTTTTT.

The J gene is TRBJ1-2, the V gene TRBV9; 8 positions match TRBD1. The CDR3 spans 15 residues. Looked up from germline, CDR1 is SGDLS and CDR2 is YYNGEE. V lost 6 bases to trimming and J lost 8 bases; unmatched junction nucleotides: 15. The CDR3 DNA is TGTGCCAGCACCTCAGATGGGGCAGGGGGCGGGGGCTACACCTTC. Translated: CASTSDGAGGGGYTF.

This chain links TRBV5-1 with TRBJ2-7, with 7 bases aligning to TRBD2. The V and J ends lost 4 bases and 7 bases, in that order; junction bases with no gene match: 8. The V gene's germline CDR1 is SGHRS and CDR2 YFSETQ. The CDR3 extends over 13 amino acids. The CDR3 spells CASSPEGAGEQYF. The DNA of the CDR3 is TGCGCCAGCAGCCCCGAGGGAGCGGGGGAGCAGTACTTC.

This chain uses TRBV7-2 with TRBJ2-2; 7 nucleotides align to TRBD2. V was clipped by 5 bases and J by 6 bases; unmatched bases: 3. CDR1 and CDR2 (germline): SGHTA, FQGNSA. This CDR3 has 13 residues. CDR3 in amino acids: CASSHGGAGELFF. CDR3 DNA sequence: TGTGCCAGCAGCCATGGGGGGGCCGGGGAGCTGTTTTTT.

This chain uses TRBV5-6 with TRBJ2-5, with D possibly matching TRBD2 (6 bases). This CDR3 is 12 amino acids long. The germline CDR1 and CDR2 sequences are SGHDT and YYEEEE. Trimming cost V 3 bases and J 10 bases, with 13 bases left between them. The CDR3 DNA follows: TGTGCCAGCAGCTCTACCGGGACTCGCCAGTACTTC. Its translation: CASSSTGTRQYF.

This CDR3 reads CASSVSGHLSGNTIYF. The CDR3 DNA reads TGTGCCAGCAGCGTCTCCGGACATCTCTCTGGAAACACCATATATTTT. The rearrangement joins TRBV9 to TRBJ1-3; maybe TRBD1 (5 bases). V lost 2 bases and J 0 bases, leaving 12 bases between the germline ends. The CDR3 has 16 residues. In germline, CDR1 is SGDLS, CDR2 YYNGEE.

The J gene is TRBJ1-1, the V gene TRBV4-3, with D possibly matching TRBD1 (5 bases). Deletions cut 0 bases from V and 3 bases from J, with 11 bases between. The CDR3 has 15 amino acids. Germline V gene data show CDR1 as LGHNA and CDR2 as YSLEER. CDR3 residues: CASSQDWQGDTEAFF. CDR3 DNA sequence: TGCGCCAGCAGCCAAGATTGGCAGGGCGACACTGAAGCTTTCTTT.

The CDR3 sequence: CASSSDRPYQISLYGYTF. CDR3 in DNA: TGTGCCAGCAGTTCCGACAGGCCTTACCAAATTTCCCTCTATGGCTACACCTTC. The V call is TRBV28, the J call TRBJ1-2, with D perhaps matching TRBD1 (6 bases). V was cut by 4 bases and J by 4 bases, with 25 bases left in between. Germline CDR1 MDHEN, CDR2 SYDVKM. This CDR3 has 18 residues.

CDR3 residues: CASSQLASTGELFF. The CDR3, as DNA: TGCGCCAGCAGCCAGCTAGCCAGCACCGGGGAGCTGTTTTTT. This rearrangement joins TRBV4-3 to TRBJ2-2; maybe TRBD2 (5 bases). This CDR3 is built from 14 residues. Trimming pared 3 bases from V and 4 bases from J, leaving 9 bases between. Germline V CDR1 and CDR2: LGHNA, YSLEER.

The chain carries TRBV7-2 and TRBJ1-2; the match to TRBD1 covers 9 bases. V shed 5 bases and J 4 bases; nucleotides not matched to a gene: 8. This CDR3 is 15 amino acids long. The V gene's germline CDR1 is SGHTA and CDR2 FQGNSA. CDR3 region: CASSSRPGQGYGYTF. CDR3 coding DNA: TGTGCCAGCAGCAGCCGACCGGGACAGGGCTATGGCTACACCTTC.

The chain couples TRBV11-1 to TRBJ2-7, with no clear D. This CDR3 region has 14 residues. Germline CDR1 and CDR2: SGHAT and FQDESV (reference sequence). Trimming pared 2 bases from V and 2 bases from J, leaving 10 bases between. CDR3 loop: CASSLYQATYEQYF. CDR3 nucleotides: TGTGCCAGCAGCTTATACCAGGCCACCTACGAGCAGTACTTC.